This T cell receptor beta chain was recovered during a study of T cells in Graves' hyperthyroidism and ophthalmopathy. The CDR3 has 16 amino acids. Per germline, CDR1 DFQATT and CDR2 SNEGSKA (reference sequence). V was clipped by 3 bases and J by 1 base, with 19 bases between them. TCR beta CDR3 regions were amplified from RNA transcripts. The HTBI primer set was used in a first-round RT-PCR of the TCR CDR3. MiXCR was run by TCRdb on the multiplex PCR reads, yielding one entry per CDR3 protein. The table lists under 350,000 distinct CDR3 sequences, around 20% of them singletons, with roughly 52% in the top ten. Investigators excluded patients with uncontrolled infection, other autoimmune disease, pregnancy or lactation. The sample holds many counts of this clonotype.

The V and J genes are TRBV20-1 and TRBJ2-7; D possibly corresponds to TRBD2 (6 bases). Sequencing was done on a sample of blood. The clonotype was recovered from a woman in her 50s with Graves' hyperthyroidism. The CDR3 bases are TGCAGTGCTAGTATCCCGTATGGGGGGAAATCCTACGAGCAGTACTTC. Its translation: CSASIPYGGKSYEQYF.